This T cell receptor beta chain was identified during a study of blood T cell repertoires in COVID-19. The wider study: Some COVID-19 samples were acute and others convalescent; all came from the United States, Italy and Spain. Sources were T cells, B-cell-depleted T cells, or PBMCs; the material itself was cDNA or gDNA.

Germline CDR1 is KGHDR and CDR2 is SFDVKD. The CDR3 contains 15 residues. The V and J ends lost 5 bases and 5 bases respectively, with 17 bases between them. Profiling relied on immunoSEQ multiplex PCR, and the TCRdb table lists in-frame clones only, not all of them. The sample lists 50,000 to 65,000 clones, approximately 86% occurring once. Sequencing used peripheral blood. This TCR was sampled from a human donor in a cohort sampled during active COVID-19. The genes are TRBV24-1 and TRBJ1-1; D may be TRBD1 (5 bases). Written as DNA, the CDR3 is TGTGCCACCAGTGTATCGGGGGTTGACAAGACTGAAGCTTTCTTT. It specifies CATSVSGVDKTEAFF.